The 10 T cell receptor beta chains given below trace back to one sample, sequenced in a study of preoperative IRX-2 immunotherapy in early breast cancer. TCRdb keeps only in-frame clones here, not all; method: immunoSEQ multiplex PCR. There are around 40,000 clones in the sample; around 96% occur only once, and 1.6% lies in the top ten. The treatment is: preoperative locoregional IRX-2 cytokine immunotherapy. The sample consisted of tumor tissue, taken after IRX-2 immunotherapy. The receptors were sampled from a human donor with breast cancer.

J is TRBJ2-1 and V is TRBV11-3; 7 nucleotides align to TRBD1. This CDR3 has 15 amino acids. In germline, CDR1 is SGHNT, CDR2 YENEEA. With 4 bases clipped from V and 5 bases from J, the junction kept 8 bases outside the gene matches. The CDR3 sequence is CASSSRGRIDNEQFF. The CDR3 DNA is TGTGCCAGCAGCTCTAGGGGGCGGATAGACAATGAGCAGTTCTTC.

The gene calls are TRBV28 and TRBJ1-4; D is undetermined. V lost 5 bases and J 11 bases, leaving 18 bases between the germline ends. Germline CDR1 reads MDHEN; CDR2 reads SYDVKM. This CDR3 comprises 14 residues. This CDR3 is CASSPTGLSRKLFF. CDR3 nucleotide sequence: TGTGCCAGCAGTCCCACCGGCCTGTCGCGGAAACTGTTTTTT.

The chain carries TRBV5-1 and TRBJ1-4, with 10 bases identical to TRBD1. After removal of 3 bases from V and 10 bases from J, the junction contained 6 bases not matched to a gene. CDR3 size: 14 residues. Germline CDR1 and CDR2: SGHRS and YFSETQ. CDR3 sequence: CASSWGTGEVKLFF. The CDR3 DNA reads TGCGCCAGCAGCTGGGGGACAGGGGAGGTAAAACTGTTTTTT.

The count of this clone is one. The genes are TRBV18 and TRBJ2-3; TRBD2 matches 9 bases. This CDR3 comprises 15 residues. The V segment lost 2 bases and the J segment 0 bases; nucleotides outside the gene matches: 0. Germline CDR1 is KGHSH and CDR2 is LQKENI. The DNA of the CDR3 is TGTGCCAGCTCACCAACTAGCGGGAGCACAGATACGCAGTATTTT. Translating it yields CASSPTSGSTDTQYF.

The J gene is TRBJ1-1, the V gene TRBV23-1; D is unresolved. TRBV23-1 belongs to the ORF category, with a function that is uncertain. Between the trimmed V and J ends, which lost 4 bases and 0 bases, there was a span of 6 bases. The CDR3 is 13 amino acids. The CDR3 bases are TGCGCCAGCAGTCCCTCTTTGAACACTGAAGCTTTCTTT. Translation gives CASSPSLNTEAFF.

CDR3 loop: CASSLGSLGLYQPQHF. CDR3 coding DNA: TGTGCCAGCAGTTTAGGGAGCCTCGGCCTATATCAGCCCCAGCATTTT. The chain combines TRBV6-6 with TRBJ1-5; D uncertain. The CDR3 loop spans 16 amino acids. V dropped 4 bases and J dropped 5 bases, with 18 bases sitting between them. Germline lookup yields CDR1 MNHNY and CDR2 SVGAGI (reference sequence).

The rearrangement joins TRBV28 to TRBJ1-2; D remains ambiguous. Deletions cut 4 bases from V and 6 bases from J, with 6 bases between. Germline V CDR1 and CDR2: MDHEN, SYDVKM. The CDR3 covers 11 residues. CDR3 in amino acids: CASSYLDGYTF. CDR3 DNA sequence: TGTGCCAGCAGTTACTTGGATGGCTACACCTTC.

The chain uses TRBV28 and TRBJ2-7; possible D gene TRBD2, 6 bases. Trimming removed 1 base at V and 2 bases at J, with 12 bases between. Per the germline V gene, CDR1 is MDHEN and CDR2 is SYDVKM. CDR3 length: 15 residues. The CDR3 loop reads CASSLSMGLTYEQYF. CDR3 bases: TGTGCCAGCAGTTTATCGATGGGACTGACCTACGAGCAGTACTTC.

The chain links TRBV4-1 to TRBJ2-6; possibly TRBD2 for D (5 bases). The CDR3 sequence is 16 residues long. V shed 6 bases and J shed 2 bases, with 14 bases lying between them. Germline V CDR1 and CDR2: MGHRA, YSYEKL. CDR3 residues: CASSPSSGTGANVLTF. DNA for the CDR3: TGCGCCAGCAGTCCAAGTTCGGGGACTGGGGCCAACGTCCTGACTTTC.

The rearrangement links TRBV5-4 to TRBJ2-7, with 8 bases identical to TRBD1. The CDR3 spans 15 residues. Germline V lookup: CDR1 SGHNT, CDR2 YYREEE (reference sequence). V shed 0 bases, J shed 4 bases, and the junction held 6 bases outside the gene matches. The CDR3 DNA sequence: TGTGCCAGCAGCTTGGGGGGGACAGGTTCTTACGAGCAGTACTTC. It specifies CASSLGGTGSYEQYF.